The sequence of this T cell receptor (beta chain) was determined in a study of blood T cell repertoires in COVID-19. This CDR3 has 13 amino acids. V lost 6 bases and J lost 5, with 13 bases in between. TCRdb keeps only in-frame clones here, not all; method: immunoSEQ multiplex PCR. This table holds around 60,000 clones, approximately 90% found once. The sample consisted of peripheral blood. This sequence joins TRBV12-3 or TRBV12-4 and TRBJ1-1; a possible D gene is TRBD1 (6 bases). This clonotype was obtained from a woman aged 55-70 years with active COVID-19. This CDR3 is CASSLGGRTEAFF. The DNA of the CDR3 is TGTGCCAGCAGCCTCGGGGGGCGGACTGAAGCTTTCTTT.